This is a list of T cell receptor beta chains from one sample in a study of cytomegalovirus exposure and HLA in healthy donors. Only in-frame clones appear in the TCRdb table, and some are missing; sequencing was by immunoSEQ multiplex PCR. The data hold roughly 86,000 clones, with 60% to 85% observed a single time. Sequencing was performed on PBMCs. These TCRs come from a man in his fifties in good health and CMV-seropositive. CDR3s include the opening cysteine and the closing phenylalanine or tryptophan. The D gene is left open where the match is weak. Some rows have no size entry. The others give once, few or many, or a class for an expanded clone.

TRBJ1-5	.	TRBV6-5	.	CASSRTQGVGQPQHF	TGTGCCAGCAGTCGTACTCAGGGTGTAGGTCAGCCCCAGCATTTT
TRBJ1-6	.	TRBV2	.	CASSGLRTSGGSPLHF	TGTGCCAGCAGCGGTCTCCGCACGAGCGGAGGTTCACCCCTCCACTTT
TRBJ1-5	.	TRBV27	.	CASSLGAGFQQPQHF	TGTGCCAGCAGTTTAGGGGCAGGGTTCCAGCAGCCCCAGCATTTT
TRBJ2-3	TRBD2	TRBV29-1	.	CSGGFMASGGPSDTQYF	TGCAGCGGGGGTTTCATGGCTAGCGGGGGGCCAAGTGATACGCAGTATTTT
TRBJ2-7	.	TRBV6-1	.	CATEGDTYEQYF	TGTGCCACCGAGGGGGATACCTACGAGCAGTACTTC
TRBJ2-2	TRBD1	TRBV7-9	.	CASSLDRVSANTGELFF	TGTGCCAGCAGCCTAGACAGGGTCTCCGCGAACACCGGGGAGCTGTTTTTT
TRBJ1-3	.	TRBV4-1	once	CASSQERSSVGNTIYF	TGCGCCAGCAGCCAAGAGCGGTCCTCGGTGGGAAACACCATATATTTT
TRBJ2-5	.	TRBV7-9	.	CASSSGAEETQYF	TGTGCCAGCAGCTCGGGTGCCGAAGAGACCCAGTACTTC
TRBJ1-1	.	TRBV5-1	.	CASSPQTSNTEAFF	TGCGCCAGCAGTCCTCAGACATCGAACACTGAAGCTTTCTTT
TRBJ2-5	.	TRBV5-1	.	CASSLGRGAETQYF	TGCGCCAGCAGCTTAGGCAGGGGTGCAGAGACCCAGTACTTC
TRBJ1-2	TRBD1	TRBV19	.	CASRGQEDYGYTF	TGTGCCAGCAGGGGACAGGAAGACTATGGCTACACCTTC
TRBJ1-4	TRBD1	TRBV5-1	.	CASSINRDRGSEKLFF	TGCGCCAGCAGCATTAACCGGGACAGGGGTTCAGAAAAACTGTTTTTT
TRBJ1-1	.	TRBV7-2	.	CASNIAGLDTEAFF	TGTGCCAGCAATATTGCAGGGCTAGACACTGAAGCTTTCTTT
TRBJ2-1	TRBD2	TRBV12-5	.	CASSGGPSYNEQFF	TGTGCCAGTAGCGGGGGCCCCTCCTACAATGAGCAGTTCTTC
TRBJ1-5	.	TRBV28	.	CASSTNRASQPQHF	TGTGCCAGTAGTACCAACAGGGCGAGTCAGCCCCAGCATTTT
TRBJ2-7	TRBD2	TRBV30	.	CAWTSGPNEQYF	TGTGCCTGGACTAGCGGGCCGAACGAGCAGTACTTC
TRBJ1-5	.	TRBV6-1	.	CASRGTHSNQPQHF	TGTGCCAGCAGGGGGACACATAGCAATCAGCCCCAGCATTTT